This T cell receptor (beta chain) was sequenced for a study of blood T cells in healthy people across ages. Primers used in a second PCR of roughly 7 to 11 cycles were a sample-barcoded 5' primer and a J-beta primer mix. TCRdb reprocessed the 5' RACE reads with MiXCR, giving one entry per CDR3 protein. The sample records 1.5 million to 2 million distinct CDR3 sequences, 40% to 55% being singletons. This CDR3 spans 14 amino acids. Looked up from germline, CDR1 is SQVTM and CDR2 is ANQGSEA. As concerns this clonotype: At one of its ends the junction is not consistent with the germline gene, which may arise from a read error.

The receptor comes from a middle-aged woman in good health. This rearrangement joins TRBV29-1 to TRBJ2-7, with TRBD1 matching over 10 bases. The sample comprised blood. This CDR3 is CSVKRGTGVRELYF. CDR3 DNA: TGCAGCGTAAAAAGGGGGACAGGGGTGCGCGAGCTGTACTTC.